The source of this T cell receptor (beta chain) is a study of T cell responses to AZD1222 COVID-19 vaccine. Using immunoSEQ multiplex PCR, the repertoire was profiled, and TCRdb retains in-frame clones only, with some absent. The sample lists 100,000 to 110,000 clones; approximately 90% were seen once. Germline assignment: CDR1 SGHAT and CDR2 FQNNGV. Termini included, the CDR3 measures 14 amino acids. Note on this clone: The conserved closing phenylalanine or tryptophan is absent in this CDR3, likely reflecting a read error. Because the CDR3's place on the DNA is in doubt, the DNA is left out and the CDR3 is given as listed by TCRdb.

The chain links TRBV11-2 to TRBJ2-3; no DNA check was done on the table's D call, TRBD2. Sequenced here: peripheral blood, sampled on day 0 of AZD1222 vaccination. This clonotype was sampled from an adult in good health. The CDR3 spells CASSVIPTSGSLRV.